These 29 T cell receptor beta chains were sequenced from one sample in a study of spatial heterogeneity in lung cancer. Study findings and constraints: In tumors, expanded intratumoral alpha and beta TCR counts tracked mutation counts.

This sample's time point: sample taken at primary tumor resection. TCRdb analysed the 5' RACE reads with MiXCR anew, one entry per CDR3 protein. The sample has about 23,000 distinct CDR3 sequences, about 6% seen once. Antigen specificity for these receptors is unknown. The starting material was lung tumor tissue, obtained at surgery. Receptors originate from a male donor with early-stage non-small cell lung cancer.

This clonotype was counted between two and nine times. V and J are TRBV15 and TRBJ2-1, with TRBD1 matching over 10 bases. J lost 4 bases, V lost 8 bases, and 14 bases had no gene match. The CDR3 consists of 17 residues. Germline CDR1 and CDR2: LNHNV and YYDKDF (reference sequence). CDR3 nucleotides: TGTGCCACCCCGGGACAGGGGATTTCTTCCGTTTACAATGAGCAGTTCTTC. Amino acids: CATPGQGISSVYNEQFF.

This clonotype was picked up many times. The chain links TRBV24-1 to TRBJ1-3; D is perhaps TRBD1 (6 bases). This CDR3 comprises 15 residues. Germline lookup yields CDR1 KGHDR and CDR2 SFDVKD. Trimming removed 7 bases from V and 2 bases from J, with 14 bases in between. The DNA for the CDR3 is TGTGCCACCAGCCCCGGGACACACCCTGGAAACACCATATATTTT. It specifies CATSPGTHPGNTIYF.

This clonotype was detected ten times or more. V and J are TRBV21-1 and TRBJ2-1; TRBD2, the D gene given by the table, was not confirmed from the DNA. TRBV21-1 is a listed pseudogene. The CDR3 has 20 residues. The DNA for the CDR3 is TGTGCCAGCAGCAAAGCGCTTTGGAACCTAGCGGGAGGAATCCACAATGAGCAGTTCTTC. It codes for CASSKALWNLAGGIHNEQFF.

The chain combines TRBV7-9 with TRBJ1-2; the D is unclear. The ends were cut back, 5 bases at V and 4 bases at J, with 11 bases in the middle. Germline assignment: CDR1 SEHNR and CDR2 FQNEAQ (reference sequence). The CDR3 spans 13 residues. The CDR3 DNA is TGTGCCAGCAGCCTAGACCCCATCTATGGCTACACCTTC. Amino acid sequence: CASSLDPIYGYTF.

This clonotype was seen a handful of times. In DNA form, the CDR3 reads TGTGCCAGCAGCGTAGTAGGAGGGGTTAGGAAGAACACCGGGGAGCTGTTTTTT. Residues: CASSVVGGVRKNTGELFF. The rearrangement joins TRBV9 to TRBJ2-2; D perhaps matches TRBD2 (6 bases). Germline V CDR1 and CDR2: SGDLS, YYNGEE. This CDR3 spans 18 amino acids. V gave up 0 bases and J gave up 1 base, with 16 bases separating them.

This clonotype was counted a few times. This chain connects TRBV5-4 to TRBJ2-2; 7 nucleotides agree with TRBD2. This CDR3 is built from 16 residues. Trimming at V came to 7 bases and at J to 0 bases, leaving 9 bases not matched to a gene. Germline lookup yields CDR1 SGHNT and CDR2 YYREEE (reference sequence). DNA of the CDR3: TGTGCCAGCGTCTCCCCTAGCGGCTCGAACACCGGGGAGCTGTTTTTT. Its protein product is CASVSPSGSNTGELFF.

This clonotype was recorded at least ten times. V gene TRBV2 combines with J gene TRBJ1-1, with D uncertain. Germline lookup yields CDR1 SNHLY and CDR2 FYNNEI. The CDR3 loop spans 13 amino acids. The ends were cut back, 4 bases at V and 3 bases at J, with 9 bases in the middle. CDR3 DNA sequence: TGTGCCAGCAGTGTCTTTTGGGACACTGAAGCTTTCTTT. Its translation is CASSVFWDTEAFF.

Ten or more counts support this clonotype. The CDR3: CASSGGHLYEQYF. The CDR3 bases are TGCGCCAGCAGCGGGGGACACCTCTACGAGCAGTACTTC. This chain joins TRBV5-1 and TRBJ2-7; tentative D call: TRBD1 (6 bases). V lost 4 bases and J lost 3, with 11 bases in between. The germline V gene encodes CDR1 SGHRS and CDR2 YFSETQ. There are 13 residues in the CDR3.

The table lists this clonotype with a few counts. The chain uses TRBV6-6 and TRBJ2-2; no reliable D call. The CDR3 consists of 16 residues. With 0 bases removed from V and 4 bases from J, the gap between germline ends came to 12 bases. Germline CDR1 reads MNHNY; CDR2 reads SVGAGI (reference sequence). The chain's CDR3 is CASSYSPLLVTGELFF. The CDR3 bases are TGTGCCAGCAGTTACTCTCCCCTCCTGGTCACCGGGGAGCTGTTTTTT.

This clonotype occurred many times. The rearrangement joins TRBV5-1 to TRBJ1-2, with D uncertain. The CDR3 is 16 residues long. V was pared by 3 bases and J by 4 bases, with 19 bases between. CDR1 SGHRS and CDR2 YFSETQ come from the germline V gene. The chain's CDR3 is CASSYYTTDRSYGYTF. The CDR3 DNA reads TGCGCCAGCAGCTACTACACTACAGATCGGAGCTATGGCTACACCTTC.

This clonotype was seen many times. This chain links TRBV29-1 with TRBJ2-4, with a tentative D call TRBD1 (5 bases). The V and J ends lost 0 bases and 9 bases respectively, with 15 bases between them. The CDR3 is made up of 14 amino acids. The germline CDR1 and CDR2 sequences are SQVTM and ANQGSEA. The CDR3 DNA is TGCAGCGTTGAAGATGCCAGGGTGAATGGCATTCAGTACTTC. It codes for CSVEDARVNGIQYF.

This clonotype was counted ten times or more. J is TRBJ2-1 and V is TRBV27, with no clear D. Trimming took 4 bases from V and 7 from J, leaving 17 bases between them. Per the germline V gene, CDR1 is MNHEY and CDR2 is SMNVEV (reference sequence). The CDR3 runs to 15 residues. CDR3 DNA: TGTGCCAGCAGTTCTTTGACCAGACCAGCGAATGAGCAGTTCTTC. As protein: CASSSLTRPANEQFF.

This clonotype came up many times. The gene calls are TRBV12-5 and TRBJ2-5; D may be TRBD1 (6 bases). V was trimmed by 5 bases and J by 5 bases, leaving 9 bases between them. Germline V gene lookup returns CDR1 LGHNT and CDR2 FRNRAP. The CDR3 has 12 residues. The CDR3 sequence: CASGTGLETQYF. The CDR3 DNA is TGTGCTAGTGGTACAGGGTTGGAGACCCAGTACTTC.

This clonotype is classed as medium-sized (0.01 to 0.1%). The chain couples TRBV2 to TRBJ2-3; unclear D gene. This CDR3 comprises 11 residues. The V end was cut by 6 bases, the J end by 6 bases, with 7 bases between. From germline, CDR1 is SNHLY and CDR2 FYNNEI. CDR3 protein: CASRVGDTQYF. As DNA, the CDR3 is TGTGCCAGCAGAGTAGGGGATACGCAGTATTTT.

This clonotype has ten or more counts. This chain joins TRBV29-1 and TRBJ1-1, with TRBD1 identical over 7 bases. V shed 5 bases, J shed 6 bases, and the junction held 21 bases outside the gene matches. This CDR3 is 17 amino acids long. Per germline, CDR1 SQVTM and CDR2 ANQGSEA. Written as DNA, the CDR3 is TGCAGCGTTCACCCCGGGACAGCCTCCCCGGGGTCGTCTGAAGCTTTCTTT. The encoded protein is CSVHPGTASPGSSEAFF.

At least ten counts were recorded for this clonotype. The rearrangement joins TRBV7-3 to TRBJ2-1, with TRBD2 identical over 11 bases. The CDR3 runs to 17 residues. Germline trimming cut 6 bases from V and 8 bases from J; bases unmatched to any gene: 15. The V gene's germline CDR1 is SGHTA and CDR2 FQGTGA. As DNA, the CDR3 is TGTGCCAGCAGGTTTTTAGGGACTAGCGGTTTTCAGGATGAGCAGTTCTTC. Amino acid sequence: CASRFLGTSGFQDEQFF.

This clonotype was counted many times. The rearrangement links TRBV20-1 to TRBJ2-7; 10 nucleotides line up with TRBD2. Germline V CDR1 and CDR2: DFQATT, SNEGSKA (reference sequence). CDR3 length equals 16 residues. V was clipped by 0 bases and J by 1 base; unmatched bases: 6. The CDR3 protein is CSAREPSGSASYEQYF. Here the CDR3 DNA reads TGCAGTGCTAGAGAGCCTAGCGGGAGTGCTTCCTACGAGCAGTACTTC.

This clonotype was seen many times. A much bigger clone sits one base away, suggesting this may be a read error. The V call is TRBV28, the J call TRBJ2-5; D gene ambiguous. CDR1 and CDR2 from the germline V gene are MDHEN and SYDVKM. This CDR3 is built from 11 residues. Trimming took off 3 bases at V and 4 bases at J, with 3 bases between the two ends. DNA for the CDR3: TGTGCCAGCAGTTTCGCAGAGACCCAGTACTTC. This sequence encodes CASSFAETQYF.

CDR3: CASSSAGLYNEQFF. The CDR3 DNA sequence: TGTGCCAGCAGCTCCGCGGGACTCTACAATGAGCAGTTCTTC. The chain recombines TRBV7-3 with TRBJ2-1; a weak D match, TRBD2 (6 bases). The CDR3 spans 14 residues. Germline V CDR1 and CDR2: SGHTA, FQGTGA. Trimming took off 4 bases at V and 3 bases at J, with 10 bases between the two ends.

The table lists this clonotype with many counts. The rearrangement joins TRBV18 to TRBJ2-5; 7 nucleotides line up with TRBD1. The CDR3 length is 14 residues. Per germline, CDR1 KGHSH and CDR2 LQKENI. Trimming removed 5 bases from V and 5 bases from J; junction bases left unmatched: 8. CDR3 loop: CASSRGQVAETQYF. Here the CDR3 DNA reads TGTGCCAGCTCAAGAGGACAGGTGGCGGAGACCCAGTACTTC.

The rearrangement joins TRBV6-2 or TRBV6-3 to TRBJ2-2; tentatively, D is TRBD1 or TRBD2 (5 bases each). The CDR3 is 14 residues long. CDR1 is MNHEY, CDR2 SVGEGT, per germline. Trimming left V 2 bases short and J 3 bases short, with 7 bases between. The CDR3 DNA is TGTGCCAGCAGTTACGGGGGATACACCGGGGAGCTGTTTTTT. Translating it yields CASSYGGYTGELFF.

The chain couples TRBV7-4 to TRBJ2-1, with 7 bases that match TRBD1. J gave up 3 bases and V 5 bases, and 7 bases lay outside the gene matches. From germline, CDR1 is SGHVT and CDR2 SQSDAQ. The CDR3 sequence is 15 residues long. In DNA form, the CDR3 reads TGTGCCAGCAGCCCGGACAGGCTTCTCTACAATGAGCAGTTCTTC. Translated: CASSPDRLLYNEQFF.

Many counts were recorded for this clonotype. The chain has TRBV29-1 and TRBJ2-3; tentatively, D is TRBD1 (5 bases). The V and J ends lost 6 bases and 5 bases respectively, with 21 bases between them. CDR3 size: 15 residues. Germline V gene lookup returns CDR1 SQVTM and CDR2 ANQGSEA. CDR3: CSVKGAPVTQDTQYF. The CDR3, as DNA: TGCAGCGTGAAAGGGGCCCCCGTGACACAAGATACGCAGTATTTT.

A few counts support this clonotype. This chain joins TRBV4-2 and TRBJ1-6; D is uncertain. Germline CDR1 LGHNA, CDR2 YNFKEQ. V was pared by 0 bases and J by 10 bases, with 7 bases between. The CDR3 is made up of 13 amino acids. DNA for the CDR3: TGTGCCAGCAGCCAAGAGAGGGAGTCACCCCTCCACTTT. Translation gives CASSQERESPLHF.

This clonotype was detected many times. The chain is built from TRBV20-1 and TRBJ2-3; 10 nucleotides line up with TRBD2. Trimming at V came to 0 bases and at J to 5 bases, leaving 2 bases not matched to a gene. Germline lookup yields CDR1 DFQATT and CDR2 SNEGSKA (reference sequence). The CDR3 is 14 residues long. Written as DNA, the CDR3 is TGCAGTGCTAGAGATGTAGCGGGGGGAGATACGCAGTATTTT. This translates into CSARDVAGGDTQYF.

V and J are TRBV6-5 and TRBJ1-3; possibly TRBD1 for D (5 bases). Trimming left V 0 bases short and J 1 base short, with 10 bases between. CDR1 and CDR2 (germline): MNHEY, SVGAGI. The CDR3 length is 16 residues. The chain's CDR3 is CASSYSYGASGNTIYF. The CDR3 DNA follows: TGTGCCAGCAGTTACTCGTACGGGGCTTCTGGAAACACCATATATTTT.

The V call is TRBV3-1, the J call TRBJ2-3; 8 bases map to TRBD1. Trimming took 4 bases from V and 1 from J; bases not matched to a gene: 7. Germline CDR1 reads LGHDT; CDR2 reads YNNKEL (reference sequence). The CDR3 loop spans 16 amino acids. Here the CDR3 reads CASSRDRRSGTDTQYF. As DNA, the CDR3 is TGTGCCAGCAGCCGGGACAGGCGTTCTGGCACAGATACGCAGTATTTT.

This clonotype was seen ten or more times. This chain links TRBV4-2 with TRBJ2-1, with TRBD2 identical over 7 bases. J lost 3 bases, V lost 4 bases, and 9 bases had no gene match. This CDR3 is built from 16 residues. Germline values: CDR1 LGHNA, CDR2 YNFKEQ. CDR3: CASSRRGGTLYNEQFF. The CDR3, as DNA: TGTGCCAGCAGCCGCCGCGGGGGAACTCTCTACAATGAGCAGTTCTTC.

There are many counts of this clonotype. The chain combines TRBV5-4 with TRBJ2-5; perhaps TRBD2 as D (5 bases). The germline gives CDR1 SGHNT, CDR2 YYREEE (reference sequence). V was clipped by 4 bases and J by 5 bases, with 12 bases between them. The CDR3 runs 13 residues. The CDR3 DNA reads as TGTGCCAGCAGCCCCCCGAGGGTGGAGACCCAGTACTTC. Amino acid sequence: CASSPPRVETQYF.